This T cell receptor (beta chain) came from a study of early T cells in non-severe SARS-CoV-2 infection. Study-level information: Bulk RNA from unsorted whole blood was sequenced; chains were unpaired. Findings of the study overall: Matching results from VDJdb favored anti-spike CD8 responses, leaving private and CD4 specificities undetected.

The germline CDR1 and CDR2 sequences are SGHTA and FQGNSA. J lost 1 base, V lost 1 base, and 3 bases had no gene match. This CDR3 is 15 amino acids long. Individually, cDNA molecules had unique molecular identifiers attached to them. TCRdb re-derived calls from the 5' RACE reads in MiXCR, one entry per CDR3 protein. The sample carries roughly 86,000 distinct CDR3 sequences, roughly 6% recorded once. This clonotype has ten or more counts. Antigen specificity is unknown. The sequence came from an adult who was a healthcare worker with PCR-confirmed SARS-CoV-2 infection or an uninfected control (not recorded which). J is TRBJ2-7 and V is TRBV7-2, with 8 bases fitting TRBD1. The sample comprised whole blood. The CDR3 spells CASSLDNRGSYEQYF. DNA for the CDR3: TGTGCCAGCAGCTTAGATAACAGGGGGTCCTACGAGCAGTACTTC.